A single sample gave rise to the 12 T cell receptor beta chains below, sequenced in a study of blood T cell repertoires in COVID-19. The assay was immunoSEQ multiplex PCR, and TCRdb's table has in-frame clones only and misses some. Here the sample spans 45,000 to 65,000 clones, roughly 79% being singletons. The sequencing input was peripheral blood. The source of these receptors is a woman in her sixties with acute or convalescent COVID-19.

The V gene is TRBV24-1, the J gene TRBJ2-3; TRBD2 agrees at 8 bases. Germline assignment: CDR1 KGHDR and CDR2 SFDVKD. The trim removed 4 bases at V and 2 bases at J, leaving 4 bases unmatched. This CDR3 region has 15 residues. DNA for the CDR3: TGTGCCACCAGTGACACACTAGCGGCCACAGATACGCAGTATTTT. Translating it yields CATSDTLAATDTQYF.

This sequence joins TRBV5-8 and TRBJ2-2; 12 positions agree with TRBD1. Trimming took 3 bases from V and 0 from J; bases not matched to a gene: 12. CDR1 and CDR2 from the germline V gene are SGHTS and YDEGEE. The CDR3 spans 20 residues. DNA for the CDR3: TGTGCCAGCAGCTCACCGGGACAGGGGGCTCTTTACGCGAACACCGGGGAGCTGTTTTTT. It encodes CASSSPGQGALYANTGELFF.

The chain is built from TRBV5-1 and TRBJ2-7, with D tentatively TRBD1 (5 bases). The CDR3 is 13 residues long. From germline, CDR1 is SGHRS and CDR2 YFSETQ. The germline V and J ends were trimmed by 4 bases and 1 base, with 9 bases remaining between them. The CDR3 loop is CASSDQGSYEQYF. The CDR3 DNA is TGCGCCAGCAGCGATCAGGGTTCCTACGAGCAGTACTTC.

This chain joins TRBV19 and TRBJ2-5; D may be TRBD2 (5 bases). Germline values: CDR1 LNHDA, CDR2 SQIVND (reference sequence). V was clipped by 6 bases and J by 7 bases, with 21 bases between them. The CDR3 has 15 amino acids. The CDR3 sequence: CASRPGAAGQRTQYF. As DNA, the CDR3 is TGTGCCAGTAGACCCGGAGCGGCCGGTCAACGGACCCAGTACTTC.

The chain has TRBV9 and TRBJ2-2, with TRBD1 identical over 11 bases. This CDR3 comprises 16 residues. J gave up 6 bases and V 4 bases, and 8 bases lay outside the gene matches. Per germline, CDR1 SGDLS and CDR2 YYNGEE. The CDR3 DNA sequence: TGTGCCAGCAGCCCGAGGACAGGGGGCGTACCCGGGGAGCTGTTTTTT. This encodes CASSPRTGGVPGELFF.

This chain joins TRBV6-2 or TRBV6-3 and TRBJ2-7, with D uncertain. With 6 bases removed from V and 2 bases from J, the gap between germline ends came to 17 bases. The CDR3 is 15 amino acids. Germline V CDR1 and CDR2: MNHEY, SVGEGT. This CDR3 is CASSPHVGSTYEQYF. CDR3 DNA: TGTGCCAGCAGCCCCCACGTGGGCAGTACCTACGAGCAGTACTTC.

This chain joins TRBV7-9 and TRBJ1-6, with TRBD1 as a possible D gene (6 bases). The ends were cut back, 6 bases at V and 1 base at J, with 7 bases in the middle. CDR1 is SEHNR, CDR2 FQNEAQ, per germline (reference sequence). This CDR3 is built from 14 residues. The CDR3: CASSTGSYNSPLHF. The CDR3 DNA is TGTGCCAGCAGTACAGGGTCCTATAATTCACCCCTCCACTTT.

The gene calls are TRBV12-3 or TRBV12-4 and TRBJ2-1, with D possibly being TRBD1 (6 bases). The CDR3 has 13 amino acids. With 8 bases removed from V and 6 bases from J, the gap between germline ends came to 14 bases. The CDR3 bases are TGTGCCAGCCACCCCTTAGGGGGCAATGAGCAGTTCTTC. It codes for CASHPLGGNEQFF.

This chain links TRBV10-2 with TRBJ1-5; tentatively, D is TRBD1 (5 bases). The germline V gene has CDR1 WSHSY and CDR2 SAAADI. CDR3 length equals 14 residues. Trimming took off 3 bases at V and 0 bases at J, with 6 bases between the two ends. The DNA for the CDR3 is TGCGCCAGCAGTGACGACAGTAGCAATCAGCCCCAGCATTTT. It yields the protein CASSDDSSNQPQHF.

V usage is TRBV7-8 and J usage is TRBJ2-1; the D gene is possibly TRBD1 (6 bases). Germline V gene data show CDR1 as SGHVS and CDR2 as FQNEAQ. Trimming took off 0 bases at V and 4 bases at J, with 10 bases between the two ends. The CDR3 extends over 15 amino acids. CDR3 region: CASSLAQGRYNEQFF. The CDR3 nucleotides are TGTGCCAGCAGCTTAGCACAGGGTCGGTACAATGAGCAGTTCTTC.

The V gene is TRBV11-1, the J gene TRBJ2-7, with 10 bases that match TRBD1. Germline CDR1 SGHAT, CDR2 FQDESV (reference sequence). CDR3 length: 14 amino acids. The trim removed 5 bases at V and 1 base at J, leaving 2 bases unmatched. The CDR3 DNA is TGTGCCAGCAGCAAGGACAGGGGGTCCTACGAGCAGTACTTC. Translation: CASSKDRGSYEQYF.

The rearrangement links TRBV30 to TRBJ2-2; 12 positions agree with TRBD2. CDR3 length equals 16 residues. Germline CDR1 is GTSNPN and CDR2 is SVGIG (reference sequence). Unmatched junction bases numbered 11, after V lost 7 bases and J lost 5 bases. CDR3 loop: CALTSGSVIGTGELFF. CDR3 DNA sequence: TGTGCCTTGACTAGCGGGAGCGTCATCGGGACCGGGGAGCTGTTTTTT.